This T cell receptor (beta chain) comes out of a study of human T cells and chemical hapten exposure. Study details: On roughly 2 cm by roughly 2 cm of upper inner arm skin, sensitization was performed with 2% DPC.

TCRdb re-analysed the RACE reads in MiXCR, keeping a single row per CDR3 protein. The table lists some 82,000 distinct CDR3 sequences, roughly 10% of them singletons. There are a few counts of this clonotype. Time point meaning: patch test 1, 2 weeks after DPC sensitization. Treatment given: therapeutic diphenylcyclopropenone sensitization with weekly scalp DPC. This TCR was sampled from a woman in her forties or fifties with alopecia areata. Some clones in this sample may be carry-over from other donors' samples. This material consisted of whole blood, taken in connection with sensitization to the hapten diphenylcyclopropenone (DPC).

Written as DNA, the CDR3 is TGTGCCAGCAGCCGACAGACCCCAGGGGGCACTGGCTACACCTTC. Encoded protein: CASSRQTPGGTGYTF. This chain links TRBV3-1 with TRBJ1-2, with 8 bases identical to TRBD1. CDR3 length: 15 residues. The V and J ends lost 4 bases and 7 bases, in that order; junction bases with no gene match: 11. CDR1 is LGHDT, CDR2 YNNKEL, per germline (reference sequence).